Here is one T cell receptor beta chain with its context. Its antigen is as yet unknown. The CDR3 sequence is 13 residues long. V lost 6 bases, J lost 1 base, and 9 bases lay in between. CDR1 is MNHEY, CDR2 SVGAGI, per germline. The data belong to a study of graft-versus-host responses after intestinal transplantation. Background on the study: Multivisceral, liver-intestinal, or isolated intestinal transplants were performed in recipients. Tacrolimus and steroids were given for two to four years to all recipients after anti-thymocyte globulin induction. Notes on the study in general: Subjects displaying graft-donor T cell macrochimerism possessed elevated graft-versus-host to host-versus-graft clonal ratios inside allografts.

TCRdb keeps only in-frame clones here, not all; method: immunoSEQ multiplex PCR. Among over 70,000 clones listed, around four fifths were seen once. The receptor was derived from a human donor who received an intestinal transplant. The rearrangement joins TRBV6-5 to TRBJ1-2, with D possibly being TRBD1 (6 bases). Sample: unstimulated CD8+ T cells sorted from spleen or lymph node cells, taken before intestinal transplant. CDR3 residues: CASRRDINYGYTF. CDR3 sequence (DNA): TGTGCCAGCAGGCGGGACATTAACTATGGCTACACCTTC.